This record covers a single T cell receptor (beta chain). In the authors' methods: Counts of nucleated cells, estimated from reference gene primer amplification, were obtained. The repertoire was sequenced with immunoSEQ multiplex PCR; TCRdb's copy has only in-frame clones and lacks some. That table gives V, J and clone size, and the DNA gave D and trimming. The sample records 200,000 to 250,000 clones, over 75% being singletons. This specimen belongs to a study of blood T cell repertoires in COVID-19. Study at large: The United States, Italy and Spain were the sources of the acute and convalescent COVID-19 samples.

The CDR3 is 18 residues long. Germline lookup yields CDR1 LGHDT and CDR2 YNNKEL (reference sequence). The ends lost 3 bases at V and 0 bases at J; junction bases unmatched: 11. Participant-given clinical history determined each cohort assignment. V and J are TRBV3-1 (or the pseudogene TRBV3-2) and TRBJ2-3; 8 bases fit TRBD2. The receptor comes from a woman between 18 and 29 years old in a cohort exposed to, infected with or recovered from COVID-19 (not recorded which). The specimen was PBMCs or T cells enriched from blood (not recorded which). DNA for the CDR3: TGTGCCAGCAGCCAGAGCCTTAGTGGCGGGGGGAGCACAGATACGCAGTATTTT. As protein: CASSQSLSGGGSTDTQYF.